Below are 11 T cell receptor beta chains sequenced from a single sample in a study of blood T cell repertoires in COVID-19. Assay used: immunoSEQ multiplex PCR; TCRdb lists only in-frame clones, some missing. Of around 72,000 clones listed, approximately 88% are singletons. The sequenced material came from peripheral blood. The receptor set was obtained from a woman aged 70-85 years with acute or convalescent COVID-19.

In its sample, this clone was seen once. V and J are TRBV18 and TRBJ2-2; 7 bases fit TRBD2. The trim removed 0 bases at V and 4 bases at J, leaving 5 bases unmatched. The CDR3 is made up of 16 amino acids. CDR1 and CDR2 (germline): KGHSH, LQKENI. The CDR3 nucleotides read TGTGCCAGCTCACCACCTTCCGGGGGGTTCACCGGGGAGCTGTTTTTT. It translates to CASSPPSGGFTGELFF. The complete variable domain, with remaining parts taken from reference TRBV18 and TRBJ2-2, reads NAGVMQNPRHLVRRRGQEARLRCSPMKGHSHVYWYRQLPEEGLKFMVYLQKENIIDESGMPKERFSAEFPKEGPSILRIQQVVRGDSAAYFCASSPPSGGFTGELFFGEGSRLTVL.

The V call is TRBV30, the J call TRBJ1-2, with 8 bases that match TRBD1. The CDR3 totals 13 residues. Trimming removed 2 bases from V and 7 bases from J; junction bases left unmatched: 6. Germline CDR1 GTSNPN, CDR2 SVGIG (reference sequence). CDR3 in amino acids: CAWSPGQGLGYTF. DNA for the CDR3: TGTGCCTGGAGTCCAGGACAGGGACTTGGCTACACCTTC.

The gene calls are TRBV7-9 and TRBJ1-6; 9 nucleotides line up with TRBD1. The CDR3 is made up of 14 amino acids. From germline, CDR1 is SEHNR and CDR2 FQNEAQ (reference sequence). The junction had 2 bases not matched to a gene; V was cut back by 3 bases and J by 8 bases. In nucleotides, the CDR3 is TGTGCCAGCAGCTTCCGGGACAGGGATTCACCCCTCCACTTT. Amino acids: CASSFRDRDSPLHF.

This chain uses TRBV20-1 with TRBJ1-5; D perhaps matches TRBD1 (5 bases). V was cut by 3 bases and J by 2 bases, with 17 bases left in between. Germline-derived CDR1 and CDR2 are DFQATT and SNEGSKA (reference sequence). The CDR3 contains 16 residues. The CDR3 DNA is TGCAGTGCTAGTAAGACAGTCCAAGGGCGCAATCAGCCCCAGCATTTT. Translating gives CSASKTVQGRNQPQHF.

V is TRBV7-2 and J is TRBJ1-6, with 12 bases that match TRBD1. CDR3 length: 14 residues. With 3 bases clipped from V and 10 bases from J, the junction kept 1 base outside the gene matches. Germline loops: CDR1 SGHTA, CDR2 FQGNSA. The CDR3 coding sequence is TGTGCCAGCAGCTTCGGGACAGGGGGCTCACCCCTCCACTTT. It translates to CASSFGTGGSPLHF.

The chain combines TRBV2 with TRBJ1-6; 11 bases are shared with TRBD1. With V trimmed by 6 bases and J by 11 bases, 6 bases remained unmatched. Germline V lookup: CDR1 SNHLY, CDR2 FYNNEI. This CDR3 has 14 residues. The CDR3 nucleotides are TGTGCCAGCAGGGGACAGGGGGAGGTGGCACCCCTCCACTTT. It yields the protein CASRGQGEVAPLHF.

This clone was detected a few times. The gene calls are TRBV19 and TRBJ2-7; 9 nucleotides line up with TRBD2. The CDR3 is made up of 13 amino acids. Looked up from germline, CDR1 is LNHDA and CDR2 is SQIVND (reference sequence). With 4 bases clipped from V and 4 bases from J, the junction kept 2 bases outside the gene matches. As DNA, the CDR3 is TGTGCCAGTAGTAGGCTAGCGGGGTACGAGCAGTACTTC. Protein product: CASSRLAGYEQYF. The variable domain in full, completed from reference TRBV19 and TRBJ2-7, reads DGGITQSPKYLFRKEGQNVTLSCEQNLNHDAMYWYRQDPGQGLRLIYYSQIVNDFQKGDIAEGYSVSREKKESFPLTVTSAQKNPTAFYLCASSRLAGYEQYFGPGTRLTVT.

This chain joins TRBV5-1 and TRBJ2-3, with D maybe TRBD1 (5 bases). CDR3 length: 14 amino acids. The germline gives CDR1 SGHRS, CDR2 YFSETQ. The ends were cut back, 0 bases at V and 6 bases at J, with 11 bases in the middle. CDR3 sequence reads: CASSLGQGPDTQYF. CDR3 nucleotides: TGCGCCAGCAGCTTGGGGCAGGGCCCCGATACGCAGTATTTT.

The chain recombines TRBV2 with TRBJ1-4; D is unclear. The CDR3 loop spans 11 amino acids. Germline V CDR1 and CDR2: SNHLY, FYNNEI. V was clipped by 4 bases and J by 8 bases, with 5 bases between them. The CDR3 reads CASSGAEKLFF. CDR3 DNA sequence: TGTGCCAGCAGTGGGGCCGAAAAACTGTTTTTT.

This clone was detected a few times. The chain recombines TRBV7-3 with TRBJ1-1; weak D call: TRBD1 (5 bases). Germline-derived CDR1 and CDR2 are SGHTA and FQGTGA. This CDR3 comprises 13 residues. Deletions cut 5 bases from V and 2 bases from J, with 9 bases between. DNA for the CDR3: TGTGCCAGCAGCGTTGACAGTAACACTGAAGCTTTCTTT. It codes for CASSVDSNTEAFF.

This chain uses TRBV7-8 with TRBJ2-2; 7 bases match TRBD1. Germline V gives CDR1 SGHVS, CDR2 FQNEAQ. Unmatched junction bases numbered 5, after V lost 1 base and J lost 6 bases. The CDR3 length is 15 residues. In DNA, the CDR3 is TGTGCCAGCAGCTTAGTACAGGGGCATTCCGGGGAGCTGTTTTTT. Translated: CASSLVQGHSGELFF. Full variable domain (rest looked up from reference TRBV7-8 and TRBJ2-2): GAGVSQSPRYKVAKRGQDVALRCDPISGHVSLFWYQQALGQGPEFLTYFQNEAQLDKSGLPSDRFFAERPEGSVSTLKIQRTQQEDSAVYLCASSLVQGHSGELFFGEGSRLTVL.